This TCR beta chain originates from a study of T cells in Graves' hyperthyroidism and ophthalmopathy. Germline lookup yields CDR1 MNHEY and CDR2 SMNVEV (reference sequence). V was cut by 2 bases and J by 0 bases, with 8 bases left in between. This CDR3 comprises 15 residues. It was RNA transcripts that yielded the amplified TCR beta CDR3 regions. With the HTBI primer set, the TCR CDR3 went through a first round of RT-PCR. Using its own MiXCR run on the multiplex PCR reads, TCRdb lists one record per CDR3 protein. The sample holds about 290,000 distinct CDR3 sequences, 15% seen once. The receptor was derived from a woman aged 45-65 years with Graves' hyperthyroidism that later progressed to Graves' ophthalmopathy. The V call is TRBV27, the J call TRBJ1-5; D remains unclear. Sequences were obtained from blood. DNA of the CDR3: TGTGCCAGCAGTTTAGGGTTCTATAGCAATCAGCCCCAGCATTTT. Its translation is CASSLGFYSNQPQHF.